This is a list of T cell receptor beta chains from one sample in a study of blood T cell repertoires in COVID-19. The repertoire was sequenced with immunoSEQ multiplex PCR; TCRdb's copy has only in-frame clones and lacks some. The table has fewer than 55,000 clones, 80% to 85% seen once. The sequencing sample was made of peripheral blood. The origin of the receptors is a human donor with acute or convalescent COVID-19. The donor label of this sample is uncertain. The conserved cysteine and the conserved F or W are not part of the CDR3 here.

TRBV12-3/TRBV12-4	TRBJ2-3	ASSSGTDTQY
TRBV5-1	TRBJ2-5	ASSLGQGQETQY
TRBV29-1	TRBJ1-4	SVEESVRAGKLF
TRBV30	TRBJ2-3	AWRAGVVLGGTDTQY
TRBV27	TRBJ1-1	ASSDEFGGVTEAF
TRBV29-1	TRBJ1-1	STVGTGGLEAF
TRBV4-3	TRBJ1-4	ASSPLPGNEKLF
TRBV28	TRBJ1-3	ASSLAGTGIPSGNTIY
TRBV19	TRBJ1-3	ASSRQGAFSGNTIY
TRBV6-4	TRBJ1-5	ASSAGLGQPQH
TRBV5-5	TRBJ1-6	ASSIQGDSPLH
TRBV13	TRBJ1-2	ASSLYVSGQLNYGYT
TRBV24-1	TRBJ2-1	ATASYNEQF
TRBV7-2	TRBJ2-1	ASSLNGGALHNEQF
TRBV18	TRBJ1-5	ASSPRSLAYSNQPQH
TRBV19	TRBJ1-5	ASKGQGASSVNQPQH
TRBV29-1	TRBJ2-2	SASGLARNTGELF
TRBV10-3	TRBJ2-2	AISELKARTGELF
TRBV30	TRBJ1-5	AWSPGASNQPQH
TRBV10-3	TRBJ1-6	AISEQNSPLH
TRBV29-1	TRBJ1-5	SVTQGLGNQPQH